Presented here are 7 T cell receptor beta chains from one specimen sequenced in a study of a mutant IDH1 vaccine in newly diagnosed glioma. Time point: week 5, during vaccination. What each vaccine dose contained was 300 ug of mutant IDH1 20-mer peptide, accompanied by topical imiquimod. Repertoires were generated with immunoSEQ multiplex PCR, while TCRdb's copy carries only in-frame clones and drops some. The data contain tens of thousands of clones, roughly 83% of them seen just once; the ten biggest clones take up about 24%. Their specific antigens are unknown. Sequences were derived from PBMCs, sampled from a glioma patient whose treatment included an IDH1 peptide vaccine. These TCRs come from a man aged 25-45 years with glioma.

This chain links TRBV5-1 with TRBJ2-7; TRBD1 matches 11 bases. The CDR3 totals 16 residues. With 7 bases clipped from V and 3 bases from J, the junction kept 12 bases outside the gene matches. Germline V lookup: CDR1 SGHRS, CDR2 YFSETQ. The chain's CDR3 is CASEPRPGTGGYEQYF. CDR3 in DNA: TGCGCCAGCGAACCACGCCCGGGGACAGGGGGCTACGAGCAGTACTTC.

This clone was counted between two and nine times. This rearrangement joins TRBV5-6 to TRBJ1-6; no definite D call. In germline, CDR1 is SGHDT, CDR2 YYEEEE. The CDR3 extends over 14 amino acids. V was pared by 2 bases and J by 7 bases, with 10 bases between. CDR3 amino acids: CASSFRTLNSPLHF. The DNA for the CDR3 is TGTGCCAGCAGCTTCCGGACTCTCAATTCACCCCTCCACTTT. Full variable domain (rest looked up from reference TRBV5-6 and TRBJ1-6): DAGVTQSPTHLIKTRGQQVTLRCSPKSGHDTVSWYQQALGQGPQFIFQYYEEEERQRGNFPDRFSGHQFPNYSSELNVNALLLGDSALYLCASSFRTLNSPLHFGNGTRLTVT.

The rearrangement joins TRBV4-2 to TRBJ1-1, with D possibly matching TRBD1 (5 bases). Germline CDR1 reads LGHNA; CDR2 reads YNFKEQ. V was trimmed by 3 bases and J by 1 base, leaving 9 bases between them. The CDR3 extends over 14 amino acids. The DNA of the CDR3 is TGTGCCAGCAGCCATGTGGGGGGGAACACTGAAGCTTTCTTT. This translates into CASSHVGGNTEAFF.

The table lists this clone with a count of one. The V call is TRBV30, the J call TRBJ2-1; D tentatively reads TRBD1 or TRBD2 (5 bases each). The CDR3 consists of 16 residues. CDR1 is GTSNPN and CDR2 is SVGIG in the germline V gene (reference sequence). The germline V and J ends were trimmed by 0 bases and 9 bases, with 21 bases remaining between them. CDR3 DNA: TGTGCCTGGAGTGTACGACTGGGGCTGGGGGTCGGTGAGCAGTTCTTC. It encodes CAWSVRLGLGVGEQFF.

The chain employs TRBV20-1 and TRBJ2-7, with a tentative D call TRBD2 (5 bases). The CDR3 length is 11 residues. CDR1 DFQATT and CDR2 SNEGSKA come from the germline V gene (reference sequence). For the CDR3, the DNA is TGCAGCCCCGTGGGAGCAGGCGAGCAGTACTTC. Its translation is CSPVGAGEQYF.

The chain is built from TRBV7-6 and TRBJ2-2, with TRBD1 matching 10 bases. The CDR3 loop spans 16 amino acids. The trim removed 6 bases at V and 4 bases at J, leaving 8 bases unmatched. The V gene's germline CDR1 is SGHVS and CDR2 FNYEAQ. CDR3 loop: CASRPGTGATTGELFF. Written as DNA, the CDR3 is TGTGCCAGCAGACCCGGGACAGGGGCCACCACCGGGGAGCTGTTTTTT.

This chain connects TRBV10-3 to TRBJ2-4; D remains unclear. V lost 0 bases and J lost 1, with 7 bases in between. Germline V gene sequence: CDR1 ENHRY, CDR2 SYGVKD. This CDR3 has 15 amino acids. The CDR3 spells CAISESAGAKNIQYF. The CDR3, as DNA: TGTGCCATCAGTGAGTCCGCAGGTGCCAAAAACATTCAGTACTTC.